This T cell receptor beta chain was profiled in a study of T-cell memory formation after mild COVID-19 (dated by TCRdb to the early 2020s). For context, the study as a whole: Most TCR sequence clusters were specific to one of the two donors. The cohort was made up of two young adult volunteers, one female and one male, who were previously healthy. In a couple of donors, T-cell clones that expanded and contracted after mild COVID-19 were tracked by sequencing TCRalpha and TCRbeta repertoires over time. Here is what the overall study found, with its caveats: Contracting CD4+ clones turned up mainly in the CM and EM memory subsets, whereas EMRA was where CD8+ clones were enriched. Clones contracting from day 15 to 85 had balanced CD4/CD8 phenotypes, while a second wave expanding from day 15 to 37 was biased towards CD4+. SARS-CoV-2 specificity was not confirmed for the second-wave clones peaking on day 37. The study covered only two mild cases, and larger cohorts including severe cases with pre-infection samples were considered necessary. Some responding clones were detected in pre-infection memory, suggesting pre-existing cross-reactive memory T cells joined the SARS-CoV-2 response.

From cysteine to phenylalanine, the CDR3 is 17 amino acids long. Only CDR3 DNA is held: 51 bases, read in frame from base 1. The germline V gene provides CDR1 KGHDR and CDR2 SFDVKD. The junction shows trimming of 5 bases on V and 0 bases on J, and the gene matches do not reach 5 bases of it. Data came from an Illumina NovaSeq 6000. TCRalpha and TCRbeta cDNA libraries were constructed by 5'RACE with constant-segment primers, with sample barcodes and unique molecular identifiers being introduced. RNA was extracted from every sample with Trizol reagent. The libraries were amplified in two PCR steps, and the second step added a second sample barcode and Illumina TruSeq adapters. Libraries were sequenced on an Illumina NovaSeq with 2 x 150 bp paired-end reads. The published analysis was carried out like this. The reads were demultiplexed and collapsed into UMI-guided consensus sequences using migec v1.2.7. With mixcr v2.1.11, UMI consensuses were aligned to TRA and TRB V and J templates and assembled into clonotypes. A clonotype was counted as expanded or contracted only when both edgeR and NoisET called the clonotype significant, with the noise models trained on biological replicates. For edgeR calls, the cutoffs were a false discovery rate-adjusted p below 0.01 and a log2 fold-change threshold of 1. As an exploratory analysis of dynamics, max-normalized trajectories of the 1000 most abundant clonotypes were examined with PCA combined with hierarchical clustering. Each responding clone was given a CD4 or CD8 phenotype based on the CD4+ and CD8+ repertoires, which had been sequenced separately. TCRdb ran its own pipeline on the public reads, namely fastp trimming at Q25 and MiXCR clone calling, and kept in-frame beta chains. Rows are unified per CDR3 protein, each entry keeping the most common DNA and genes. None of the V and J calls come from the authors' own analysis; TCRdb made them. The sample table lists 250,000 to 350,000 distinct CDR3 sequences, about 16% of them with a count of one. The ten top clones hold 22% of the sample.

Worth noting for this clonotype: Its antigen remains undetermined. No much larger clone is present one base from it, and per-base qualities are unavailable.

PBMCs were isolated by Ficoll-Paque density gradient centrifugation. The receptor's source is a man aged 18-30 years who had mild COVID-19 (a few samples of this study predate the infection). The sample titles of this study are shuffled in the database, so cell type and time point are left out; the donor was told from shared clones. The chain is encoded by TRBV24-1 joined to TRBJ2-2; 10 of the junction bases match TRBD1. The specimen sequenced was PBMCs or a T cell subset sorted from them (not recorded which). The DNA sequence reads TGTGCCACCAGTGCTCCGGGACAGGGGTCGAACACCGGGGAGCTGTTTTTT. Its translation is CATSAPGQGSNTGELFF.